The T cell receptor (beta chain) described here comes from a study of beta chain features in type 1 diabetes. Every bit of the isolated RNA underwent reverse transcription, so sequencing read expressed TCRB transcripts. TCRdb's table, derived via immunoSEQ multiplex PCR, lists solely in-frame clones and lacks some. The table includes hundreds of thousands of clones, more than 13% detected once. Points from the study as a whole: A potential influence of HLA type upon TCRB rearrangement remained unresolved herein. Cells with high TCR expression could be over-represented when cDNA is sequenced. Shorter TCRB CDR3s, moderately but significantly so, marked every one of the four CD4+ subsets in Type 1 diabetes patients. VDJ junctions in type 1 diabetes patients carried more deletions and fewer insertions.

The purity of all sorted populations exceeded 98%. As concerns this clone: Its antigen is as yet unknown.

V lost 6 bases to trimming and J lost 4 bases; unmatched junction nucleotides: 10. CDR3 length: 15 amino acids. Germline V gene data show CDR1 as SNHLY and CDR2 as FYNNEI. The gene calls are TRBV2 and TRBJ2-7; 9 positions match TRBD1. Material for sequencing was naive CD4+ T cells from blood. The sequence was obtained from a man between 18 and 35 years old with type 1 diabetes. CDR3 sequence (DNA): TGTGCCAGCAGGCTTAGACAGGGGGTGCAGTACGAGCAGTACTTC. Translated: CASRLRQGVQYEQYF.